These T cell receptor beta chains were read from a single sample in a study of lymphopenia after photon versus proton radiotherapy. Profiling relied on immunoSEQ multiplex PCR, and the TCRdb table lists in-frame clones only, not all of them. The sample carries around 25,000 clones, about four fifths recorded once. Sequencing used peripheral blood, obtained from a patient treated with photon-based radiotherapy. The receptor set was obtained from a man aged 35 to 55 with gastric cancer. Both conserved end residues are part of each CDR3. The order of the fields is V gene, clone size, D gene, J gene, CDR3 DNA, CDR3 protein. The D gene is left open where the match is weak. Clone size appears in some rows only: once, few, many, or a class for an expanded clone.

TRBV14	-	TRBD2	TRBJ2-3	TGTGCCAGCAGCCAAACGCGGCTAGCGGGGGGGCCAGATACGCAGTATTTT	CASSQTRLAGGPDTQYF
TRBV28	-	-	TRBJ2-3	TGTGCCAGCCGTAAGAAAAGAGATACGCAGTATTTT	CASRKKRDTQYF
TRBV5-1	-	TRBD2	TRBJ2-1	TGCGCCAGCACGCAACTAGCGGGGGGTTACAATGAGCAGTTCTTC	CASTQLAGGYNEQFF
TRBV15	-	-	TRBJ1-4	TGTGCCACCAGCAGAGTGGGGGCAACTAATGAAAAACTGTTTTTT	CATSRVGATNEKLFF
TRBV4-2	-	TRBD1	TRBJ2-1	TGTGCCAGCAGACAGGGGTACAATGAGCAGTTCTTC	CASRQGYNEQFF
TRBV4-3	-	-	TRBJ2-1	TGCGCCAGCAGCCAAGAGGGTAGCTCCTACAATGAGCAGTTCTTC	CASSQEGSSYNEQFF
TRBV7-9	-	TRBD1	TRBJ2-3	TGTGCCAGCAGCCCGACAGGGGGAAACACAGATACGCAGTATTTT	CASSPTGGNTDTQYF
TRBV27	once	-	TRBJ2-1	TGTGCCAGCAAACAACAGGGTTTGAGCTCCTACAATGAGCAGTTCTTC	CASKQQGLSSYNEQFF
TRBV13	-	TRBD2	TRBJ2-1	TGTGCCAGTAGCGGGGGGCGATACAATGAGCAGTTCTTC	CASSGGRYNEQFF
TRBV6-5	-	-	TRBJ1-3	TGTGCCAGCAGTTCAACTGGGTACTCTTCTGGAAACACCATATATTTT	CASSSTGYSSGNTIYF
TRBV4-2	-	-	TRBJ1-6	TGTGCCAGCAGCCAAGACCGATTGGTTTCACCCCTCCACTTT	CASSQDRLVSPLHF
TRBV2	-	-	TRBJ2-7	TGTGCCAGCAGTGTTCGGAAACAGGGAAGCGAGCAGTACTTC	CASSVRKQGSEQYF
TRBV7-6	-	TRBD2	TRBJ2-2	TGTGCCAGCAGCCCCTTTGAACCGGGGGGGCCCGACACCGGGGAGCTGTTTTTT	CASSPFEPGGPDTGELFF
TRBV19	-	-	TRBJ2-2	TGTGCCAGTAGTATAGGCCTCAACACCGGGGAGCTGTTTTTT	CASSIGLNTGELFF
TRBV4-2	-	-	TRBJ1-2	TGTGCCAGCAGCCAAGAGGATCGACAGTTAAGCTACACCTTC	CASSQEDRQLSYTF
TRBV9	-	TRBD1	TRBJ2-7	TGTGCCAGCAGCGGTGGGACAGATCTCCCTTACGAGCAGTACTTC	CASSGGTDLPYEQYF
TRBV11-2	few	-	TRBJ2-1	TGTGCCAGCAGCTTATGGGGGGGCCTCTACAATGAGCAGTTCTTC	CASSLWGGLYNEQFF
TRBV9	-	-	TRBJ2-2	TGTGCCAGCAGCGTAGGGTTGAGCAGGGGGGTGTACACCGGGGAGCTGTTTTTT	CASSVGLSRGVYTGELFF
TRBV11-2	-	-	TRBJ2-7	TGTGCCAGCAGCTTACAAGTACAGGGTAACGAGCAGTACTTC	CASSLQVQGNEQYF
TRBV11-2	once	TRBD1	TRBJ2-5	TGTGCCAGCAGCCGAAACAGGGGGCGAGAGACCCAGTACTTC	CASSRNRGRETQYF
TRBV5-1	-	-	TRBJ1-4	TGCGCCAGCAGCTTACGGGGGGCTAATGAAAAACTGTTTTTT	CASSLRGANEKLFF
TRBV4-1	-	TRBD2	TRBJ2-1	TGCGCCAGCAGCCAAAGCCGAGGGACTACCTACAATGAGCAGTTCTTC	CASSQSRGTTYNEQFF
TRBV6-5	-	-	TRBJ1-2	TGTGCCAGCAGTTATCATGAGCGTCATGGCTACACCTTC	CASSYHERHGYTF